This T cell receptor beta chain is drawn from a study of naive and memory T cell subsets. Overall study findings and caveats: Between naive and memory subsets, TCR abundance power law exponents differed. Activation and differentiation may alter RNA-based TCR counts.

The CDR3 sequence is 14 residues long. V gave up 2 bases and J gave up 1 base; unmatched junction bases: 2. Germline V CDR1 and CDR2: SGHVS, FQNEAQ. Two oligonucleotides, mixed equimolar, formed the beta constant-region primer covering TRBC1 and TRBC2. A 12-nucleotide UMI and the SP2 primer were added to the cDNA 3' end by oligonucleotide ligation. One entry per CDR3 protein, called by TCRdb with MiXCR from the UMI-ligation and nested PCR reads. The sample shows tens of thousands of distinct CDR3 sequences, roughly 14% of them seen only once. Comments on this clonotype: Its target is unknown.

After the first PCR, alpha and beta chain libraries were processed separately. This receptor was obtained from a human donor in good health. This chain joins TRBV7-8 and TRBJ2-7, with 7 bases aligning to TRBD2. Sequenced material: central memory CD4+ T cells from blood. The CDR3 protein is CASSLWEGSYEQYF. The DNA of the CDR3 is TGTGCCAGCAGCTTATGGGAGGGGTCCTACGAGCAGTACTTC.